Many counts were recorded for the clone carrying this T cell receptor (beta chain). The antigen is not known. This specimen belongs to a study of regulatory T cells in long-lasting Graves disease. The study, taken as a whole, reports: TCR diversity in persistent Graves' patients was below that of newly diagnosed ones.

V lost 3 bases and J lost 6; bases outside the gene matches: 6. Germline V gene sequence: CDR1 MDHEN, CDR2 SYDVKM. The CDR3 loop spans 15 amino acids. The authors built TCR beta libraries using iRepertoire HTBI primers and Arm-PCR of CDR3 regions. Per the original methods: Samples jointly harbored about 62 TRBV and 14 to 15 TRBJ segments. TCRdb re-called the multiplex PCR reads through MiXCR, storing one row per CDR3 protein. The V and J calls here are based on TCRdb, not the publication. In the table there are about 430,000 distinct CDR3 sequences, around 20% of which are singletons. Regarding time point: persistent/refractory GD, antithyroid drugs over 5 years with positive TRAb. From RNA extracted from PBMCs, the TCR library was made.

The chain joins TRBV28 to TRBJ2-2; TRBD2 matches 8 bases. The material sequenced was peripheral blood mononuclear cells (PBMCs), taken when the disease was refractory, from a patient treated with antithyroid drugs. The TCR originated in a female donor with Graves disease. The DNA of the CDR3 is TGTGCCAGCAGTTTTACGGGGGGGAATTCCGGGGAGCTGTTTTTT. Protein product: CASSFTGGNSGELFF.